One and the same sample provided the 30 T cell receptor beta chains below, sequenced in a study of T cells in Graves' hyperthyroidism and ophthalmopathy. RNA transcripts yielded amplified TCR beta CDR3 regions. The HTBI primer set served for first-round RT-PCR of the TCR CDR3. TCRdb redid the calling of the multiplex PCR reads with MiXCR, one entry per CDR3 protein. The profile shows 300,000 to 350,000 distinct CDR3 sequences, approximately 15% of them singletons. The sequenced sample was blood. These TCRs come from a woman in her twenties or thirties with Graves' hyperthyroidism.

This clonotype was detected a few times. The chain combines TRBV12-3 or TRBV12-4 with TRBJ2-2; D gene uncertain. V gave up 3 bases and J gave up 3 bases, with 11 bases separating them. The CDR3 runs 15 residues. The chain's CDR3 is CASSFEAGYTGELFF. The DNA of the CDR3 is TGTGCCAGCAGTTTTGAGGCAGGATACACCGGGGAGCTGTTTTTT.

This chain links TRBV12-3 or TRBV12-4 with TRBJ1-6, with unresolved D. The CDR3 covers 14 residues. V shed 4 bases and J shed 5 bases, with 9 bases lying between them. CDR3 DNA sequence: TGTGCCAGCAGTTCCCCTTGGAATAATTCACCCCTCCACTTT. This gives the protein CASSSPWNNSPLHF.

This clonotype has more than one count but fewer than ten. The rearrangement joins TRBV6-6 to TRBJ2-3, with a tentative D call TRBD2 (6 bases). The CDR3 runs 19 residues. Germline assignment: CDR1 MNHNY and CDR2 SVGAGI (reference sequence). V dropped 0 bases and J dropped 1 base, with 20 bases sitting between them. The CDR3 loop reads CASSYSIGLRSVGTDTQYF. The CDR3 DNA reads as TGTGCCAGCAGTTACTCGATAGGACTAAGGTCTGTCGGCACAGATACGCAGTATTTT.

This clonotype was seen a few times. This chain joins TRBV5-1 and TRBJ2-6; possible D gene TRBD2, 5 bases. Trimming stripped 9 bases from V and 2 bases from J, with 18 bases between. The germline CDR1 and CDR2 sequences are SGHRS and YFSETQ. The CDR3 is 16 residues long. CDR3 region: CATSRGGAAGANVLTF. CDR3 in DNA: TGCGCCACCTCACGGGGTGGAGCTGCTGGGGCCAACGTCCTGACTTTC.

V gene TRBV20-1 combines with J gene TRBJ2-7, with D possibly being TRBD1 (6 bases). V shed 3 bases and J shed 3 bases, with 18 bases lying between them. Looked up from germline, CDR1 is DFQATT and CDR2 is SNEGSKA (reference sequence). The CDR3 runs to 15 residues. The CDR3 nucleotides are TGCAGTGCTAGTGCGGGTCAGGGGCAGGGCTACGAGCAGTACTTC. This codes for CSASAGQGQGYEQYF.

This clonotype was counted at least ten times. The rearrangement uses TRBV24-1 and TRBJ2-3; D perhaps matches TRBD2 (6 bases). Per germline, CDR1 KGHDR and CDR2 SFDVKD. Trimming left V 10 bases short and J 4 bases short, with 11 bases between. The CDR3 is made up of 12 amino acids. This chain's CDR3 is CATSGGSDTQYF. For the CDR3, the DNA is TGTGCCACTTCCGGGGGTTCAGATACGCAGTATTTT.

In the case of this clonotype: A junction boundary mismatches the germline segment, possibly from a read error. This chain connects TRBV19 to TRBJ2-6, with TRBD2 as a possible D gene (6 bases). The CDR3 totals 15 residues. Germline values: CDR1 LNHDA, CDR2 SQIVND (reference sequence). DNA of the CDR3: TGTCCCAGTAGGGCGGAGGGGTTCGGGGCCAACGTCCTGACTTTC. This codes for CPSRAEGFGANVLTF. The full variable domain, with the rest looked up from reference TRBV19 and TRBJ2-6, is DGGITQSPKYLFRKEGQNVTLSCEQNLNHDAMYWYRQDPGQGLRLIYYSQIVNDFQKGDIAEGYSVSREKKESFPLTVTSAQKNPTAFYLCPSRAEGFGANVLTFGAGSRLTVL.

This clonotype was seen ten or more times. The chain is built from TRBV2 and TRBJ1-1; D is ambiguous. CDR3 size: 14 residues. Germline CDR1 is SNHLY and CDR2 is FYNNEI. V gave up 4 bases and J gave up 4 bases, with 13 bases separating them. CDR3 sequence (DNA): TGTGCCAGCAGTGTTACCTGGTATGGCACTGAAGCTTTCTTT. Translation gives CASSVTWYGTEAFF.

Regarding this clonotype: A much larger clone is a single base away; this may be a read error. This CDR3 reads CANSTSGLFEQYF. The CDR3 coding sequence is TGTGCCAACAGCACCTCCGGGTTATTCGAGCAGTACTTC. The chain combines TRBV5-5 with TRBJ2-7; D call uncertain. Germline V gene data show CDR1 as SGHKS and CDR2 as YYEKEE (reference sequence). The CDR3 consists of 13 residues.

This clonotype occurred many times. The gene calls are TRBV10-3 and TRBJ2-1, with D tentatively TRBD2 (7 bases). Germline loops: CDR1 ENHRY, CDR2 SYGVKD. V was clipped by 4 bases and J by 6 bases, with 16 bases between them. CDR3 length equals 15 residues. The CDR3 region has the DNA TGTGCCATCAGTGGTGATGGGGGGGCCGGCAATGAGCAGTTCTTC. Amino acid sequence: CAISGDGGAGNEQFF.

This clonotype was counted many times. This chain uses TRBV27 with TRBJ2-7; D is perhaps TRBD2 (6 bases). This CDR3 has 13 amino acids. The V gene lost 8 bases and the J gene lost 7 bases, with 18 bases spanning the gap. Germline lookup yields CDR1 MNHEY and CDR2 SMNVEV (reference sequence). DNA of the CDR3: TGTGCCAGCGCTGGGACTCCCAAGGGAGAGCAGTACTTC. As protein: CASAGTPKGEQYF.

This clonotype was picked up a small number of times. The chain is built from TRBV29-1 and TRBJ1-1, with a tentative D call TRBD1 (5 bases). Germline V gene sequence: CDR1 SQVTM, CDR2 ANQGSEA. Trimming removed 2 bases at V and 2 bases at J, with 9 bases between. This CDR3 has 13 residues. CDR3 in DNA: TGCAGCGTTGAAATGGGGGGAAACACTGAAGCTTTCTTT. Its protein is CSVEMGGNTEAFF.

J is TRBJ2-4 and V is TRBV3-2; TRBD1 is the table's D call and was not checked against the DNA. TRBV3-2 is recorded as a pseudogene. The CDR3 totals 17 residues. CDR3 residues: CASSQEGGGLAKNIQYF. CDR3 DNA sequence: TGTGCCAGCAGCCAAGAGGGCGGGGGACTAGCCAAAAACATTCAGTACTTC.

This clonotype was counted at least ten times. J is TRBJ1-5 and V is TRBV7-9, with a weak D call TRBD1 (5 bases). V was clipped by 3 bases and J by 4 bases, with 10 bases between them. The CDR3 is 14 residues long. CDR1 is SEHNR and CDR2 is FQNEAQ in the germline V gene (reference sequence). This CDR3 reads CASSLGTPNQPQHF. The DNA of the CDR3 is TGTGCCAGCAGCTTGGGGACGCCGAATCAGCCCCAGCATTTT.

The sample holds many counts of this clonotype. The genes are TRBV18 and TRBJ1-1; no clear D. V dropped 2 bases and J dropped 6 bases, with 10 bases sitting between them. Germline lookup yields CDR1 KGHSH and CDR2 LQKENI. This CDR3 contains 13 residues. CDR3 loop: CASSPGWSAEAFF. CDR3 nucleotides: TGTGCCAGCTCACCAGGCTGGAGCGCTGAAGCTTTCTTT.

The table lists this clonotype with many counts. The V call is TRBV28, the J call TRBJ2-3; a possible D gene is TRBD1 (6 bases). Trimming left V 3 bases short and J 0 bases short, with 22 bases between. The CDR3 is 19 residues long. Germline V gene data show CDR1 as MDHEN and CDR2 as SYDVKM. The CDR3 DNA follows: TGTGCCAGCAGTTTTCTCAGGACAGTTTCGAAAACTAGCACAGATACGCAGTATTTT. It specifies CASSFLRTVSKTSTDTQYF.

A few counts support this clonotype. This likely came from a read error, as a far larger clone is one base away. The V and J genes are TRBV6-1 and TRBJ2-1; D gene ambiguous. CDR3 length: 10 residues. Germline CDR1 and CDR2: MNHNS and SASEGT. Trimming pared 6 bases from V and 6 bases from J, leaving 3 bases between. The CDR3 sequence is CASRFNEQFF. The CDR3 bases are TGTGCCAGCAGATTCAATGAGCAGTTCTTC.

This clonotype was counted at least ten times. The rearrangement uses TRBV28 and TRBJ2-7, with 8 positions matching TRBD1. With 6 bases clipped from V and 4 bases from J, the junction kept 14 bases outside the gene matches. The CDR3 totals 16 residues. Germline V CDR1 and CDR2: MDHEN, SYDVKM. CDR3 region: CASSLGGTGLRYEQYF. For the CDR3, the DNA is TGTGCCAGCAGCTTAGGGGGGACAGGACTGCGTTACGAGCAGTACTTC.

Many counts were recorded for this clonotype. The chain couples TRBV24-1 to TRBJ2-1, with 9 positions matching TRBD2. The J segment lost 8 bases and the V segment lost 5 bases, leaving 9 bases of the junction unmatched. This CDR3 comprises 15 residues. Germline CDR1 reads KGHDR; CDR2 reads SFDVKD. The CDR3 here is CATSVAGGLVYEQFF. In DNA form, the CDR3 reads TGTGCCACCAGTGTTGCGGGAGGGTTGGTCTATGAGCAGTTCTTC.

The sample holds many counts of this clonotype. The rearrangement joins TRBV19 to TRBJ1-1; TRBD1 matches 9 bases. The ends lost 5 bases at V and 6 bases at J; junction bases unmatched: 10. The CDR3 is made up of 15 amino acids. Germline assignment: CDR1 LNHDA and CDR2 SQIVND (reference sequence). The DNA of the CDR3 is TGTGCCAGTAGTCCCAGGACAGGGGCGGCATCTGAAGCTTTCTTT. Translated, it gives CASSPRTGAASEAFF.

This clonotype was found many times. The V and J genes are TRBV6-2 or TRBV6-3 and TRBJ1-1; D uncertain. The CDR3 spans 14 residues. Germline CDR1 reads MNHEY; CDR2 reads SVGEGT. V was cut by 2 bases and J by 1 base, with 8 bases left in between. CDR3 residues: CASSYLTANTEAFF. The CDR3 coding sequence is TGTGCCAGCAGTTACCTTACAGCGAACACTGAAGCTTTCTTT.

This clonotype was seen a handful of times. The gene calls are TRBV9 and TRBJ2-2; 7 bases match TRBD1. CDR1 is SGDLS and CDR2 is YYNGEE in the germline V gene. V gave up 3 bases and J gave up 1 base; unmatched junction bases: 6. The CDR3 runs to 16 residues. CDR3 loop: CASSDERGRNTGELFF. CDR3 DNA: TGTGCCAGCAGCGACGAGAGGGGGCGGAACACCGGGGAGCTGTTTTTT.

Many counts were recorded for this clonotype. The V and J genes are TRBV12-5 and TRBJ2-3; a possible D gene is TRBD2 (5 bases). From germline, CDR1 is LGHNT and CDR2 FRNRAP. There are 17 residues in the CDR3. The germline V and J ends were trimmed by 0 bases and 7 bases, with 20 bases remaining between them. CDR3 residues: CASGLVRRRGQLNTQYF. DNA of the CDR3: TGTGCTAGTGGTTTGGTACGACGGCGAGGGCAACTCAATACGCAGTATTTT.

The chain uses TRBV28 and TRBJ2-7; D not certain. V lost 2 bases to trimming and J lost 4 bases, with 9 bases between them. Germline lookup yields CDR1 MDHEN and CDR2 SYDVKM. The CDR3 contains 13 residues. CDR3 region: CASSLPSIYEQYF. CDR3 bases: TGTGCCAGCAGTTTACCCAGCATTTACGAGCAGTACTTC.

In its sample, this clonotype was seen many times. The chain combines TRBV12-3 or TRBV12-4 with TRBJ2-1; D unclear. V lost 7 bases, J lost 0 bases, and 10 bases lay in between. The CDR3 totals 14 residues. The CDR3 nucleotides are TGTGCCAGCACACAGTTCAGCTCCTACAATGAGCAGTTCTTC. Amino acids: CASTQFSSYNEQFF.

This clonotype was picked up many times. The chain couples TRBV6-1 to TRBJ1-3, with D unresolved. This CDR3 is 12 amino acids long. The germline gives CDR1 MNHNS, CDR2 SASEGT. V was cut by 7 bases and J by 0 bases, with 4 bases left in between. CDR3 in DNA: TGTGCCAGCAACCTCTCTGGAAACACCATATATTTT. Its protein is CASNLSGNTIYF.

On this clonotype: Possible read error: a much larger clone is one base away. The conserved closing phenylalanine or tryptophan is absent in this CDR3, likely reflecting a read error. This sequence joins TRBV20-1 and TRBJ1-1; a weak D match, TRBD1 (6 bases). CDR1 is DFQATT and CDR2 is SNEGSKA in the germline V gene (reference sequence). The CDR3 is 18 residues long. V lost 0 bases and J 4 bases, leaving 24 bases between the germline ends. CDR3 bases: TGCAGTGCTAGAGATTTAATGGGGGGCGCCGGATCAGGCACTGAAGCTTTCCTT. Its translation: CSARDLMGGAGSGTEAFL.

In its sample, this clonotype was seen a few times. The chain employs TRBV24-1 and TRBJ2-7, with D uncertain. The assigned J gene may be wrong: the sequence end matches TRBJ2-1 better. Germline lookup yields CDR1 KGHDR and CDR2 SFDVKD. The CDR3 length is 10 residues. The CDR3 DNA reads TGTGCCACCGAAACTTACGAGCAGTTCTTC. Translating gives CATETYEQFF.

This clonotype has a count of ten or more. The V and J genes are TRBV2 and TRBJ1-6; D ambiguous. The CDR3 length is 9 residues. CDR1 is SNHLY and CDR2 is FYNNEI in the germline V gene. V lost 8 bases and J lost 9, with 2 bases in between. CDR3 sequence reads: CASGSPLHF. CDR3 sequence (DNA): TGTGCCAGCGGTTCACCCCTCCACTTT.

This clonotype showed up many times. The V call is TRBV20-1, the J call TRBJ2-3, with D possibly matching TRBD2 (6 bases). Germline V gene data show CDR1 as DFQATT and CDR2 as SNEGSKA (reference sequence). The CDR3 runs 13 residues. V dropped 4 bases and J dropped 8 bases, with 16 bases sitting between them. The CDR3 nucleotides are TGCAGTGCTACCCGACTGGGGGGAGGTACGCAGTATTTT. Protein product: CSATRLGGGTQYF.